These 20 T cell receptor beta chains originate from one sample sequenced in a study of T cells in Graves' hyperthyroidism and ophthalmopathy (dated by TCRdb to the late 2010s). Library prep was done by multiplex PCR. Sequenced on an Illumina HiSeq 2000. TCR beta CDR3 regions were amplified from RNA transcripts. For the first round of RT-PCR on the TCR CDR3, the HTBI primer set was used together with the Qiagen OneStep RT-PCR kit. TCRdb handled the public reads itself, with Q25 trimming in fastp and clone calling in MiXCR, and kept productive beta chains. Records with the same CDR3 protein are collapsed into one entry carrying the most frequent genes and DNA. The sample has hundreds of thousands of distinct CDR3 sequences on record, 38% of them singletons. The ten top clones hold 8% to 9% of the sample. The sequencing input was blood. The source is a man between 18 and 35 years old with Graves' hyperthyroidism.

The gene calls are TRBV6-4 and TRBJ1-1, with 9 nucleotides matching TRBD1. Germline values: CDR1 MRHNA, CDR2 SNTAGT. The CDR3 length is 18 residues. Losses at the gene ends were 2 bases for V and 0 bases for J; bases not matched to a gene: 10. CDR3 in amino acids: CASSDPVPGQGMNTEAFF. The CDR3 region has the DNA TGTGCCAGCAGTGACCCAGTCCCGGGACAGGGTATGAACACTGAAGCTTTCTTT.

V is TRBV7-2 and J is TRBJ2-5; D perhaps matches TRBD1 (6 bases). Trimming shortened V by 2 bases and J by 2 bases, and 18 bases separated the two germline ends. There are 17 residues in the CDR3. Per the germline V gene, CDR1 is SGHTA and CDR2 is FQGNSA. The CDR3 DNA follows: TGTGCCAGCAGCTTACGGGCCGCCGGGACACCTCAAGAGACCCAGTACTTC. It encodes CASSLRAAGTPQETQYF.

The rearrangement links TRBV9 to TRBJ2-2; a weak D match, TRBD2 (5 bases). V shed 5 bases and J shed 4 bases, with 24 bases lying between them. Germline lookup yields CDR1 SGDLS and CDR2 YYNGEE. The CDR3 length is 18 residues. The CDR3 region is CASSFPREGSGSTGELFF. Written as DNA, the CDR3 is TGTGCCAGCAGTTTCCCGAGGGAAGGGAGTGGTAGCACCGGGGAGCTGTTTTTT.

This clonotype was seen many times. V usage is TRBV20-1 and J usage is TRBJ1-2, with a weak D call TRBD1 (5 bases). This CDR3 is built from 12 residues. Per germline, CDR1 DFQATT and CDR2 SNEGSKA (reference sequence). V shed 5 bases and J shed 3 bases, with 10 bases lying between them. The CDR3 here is CSAGLGDYGYTF. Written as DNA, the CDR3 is TGCAGTGCTGGCCTGGGGGACTATGGCTACACCTTC.

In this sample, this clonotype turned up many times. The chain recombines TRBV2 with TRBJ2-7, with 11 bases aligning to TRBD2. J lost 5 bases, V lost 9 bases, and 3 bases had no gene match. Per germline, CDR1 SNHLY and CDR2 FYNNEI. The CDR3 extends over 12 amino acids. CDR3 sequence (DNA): TGTGCCAGAGCTAGCGGGGGGCACGAGCAGTACTTC. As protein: CARASGGHEQYF.

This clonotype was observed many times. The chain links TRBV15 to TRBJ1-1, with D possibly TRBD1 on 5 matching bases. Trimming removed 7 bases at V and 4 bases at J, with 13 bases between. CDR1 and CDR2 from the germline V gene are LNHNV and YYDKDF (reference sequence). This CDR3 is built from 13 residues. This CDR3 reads CATTGTYGTEAFF. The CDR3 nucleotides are TGTGCCACCACAGGGACCTATGGCACTGAAGCTTTCTTT.

The CDR3 DNA is TGTGCCAGCAGCTCCGAACTAGCGGGAGGCGAAGTGTCCTACGAGCAGTACTTC. Translating it yields CASSSELAGGEVSYEQYF. The rearrangement joins TRBV7-2 to TRBJ2-7; 12 bases fit TRBD2. V lost 4 bases to trimming and J lost 1 base; unmatched junction nucleotides: 11. Germline V gene lookup returns CDR1 SGHTA and CDR2 FQGNSA. There are 18 residues in the CDR3.

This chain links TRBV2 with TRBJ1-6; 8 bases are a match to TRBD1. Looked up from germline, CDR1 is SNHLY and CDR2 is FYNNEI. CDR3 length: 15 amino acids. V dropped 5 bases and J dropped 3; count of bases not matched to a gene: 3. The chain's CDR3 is CASSPTGGYNSPLHF. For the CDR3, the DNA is TGTGCCAGCAGTCCTACAGGGGGCTATAATTCACCCCTCCACTTT.

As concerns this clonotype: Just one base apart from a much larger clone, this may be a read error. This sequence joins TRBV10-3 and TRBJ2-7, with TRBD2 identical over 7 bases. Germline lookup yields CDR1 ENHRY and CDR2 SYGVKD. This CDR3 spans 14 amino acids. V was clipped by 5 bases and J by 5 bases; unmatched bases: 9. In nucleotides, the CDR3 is TGTGCCATCAGTAACCCTGGGGAGGGTAACGAGCAGTACTTC. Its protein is CAISNPGEGNEQYF.

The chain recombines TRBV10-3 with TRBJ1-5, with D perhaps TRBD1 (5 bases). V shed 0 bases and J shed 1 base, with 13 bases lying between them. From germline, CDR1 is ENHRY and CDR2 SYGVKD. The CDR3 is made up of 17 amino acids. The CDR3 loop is CAISESMGGLSNQPQHF. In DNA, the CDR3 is TGTGCCATCAGTGAGTCGATGGGGGGTTTGAGCAATCAGCCCCAGCATTTT.

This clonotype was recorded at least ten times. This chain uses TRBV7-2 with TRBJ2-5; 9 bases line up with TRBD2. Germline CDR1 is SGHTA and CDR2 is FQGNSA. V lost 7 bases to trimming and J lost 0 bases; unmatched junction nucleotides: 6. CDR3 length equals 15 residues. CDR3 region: CASKRAGGYQETQYF. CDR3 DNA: TGTGCCAGCAAGCGAGCGGGAGGTTACCAAGAGACCCAGTACTTC.

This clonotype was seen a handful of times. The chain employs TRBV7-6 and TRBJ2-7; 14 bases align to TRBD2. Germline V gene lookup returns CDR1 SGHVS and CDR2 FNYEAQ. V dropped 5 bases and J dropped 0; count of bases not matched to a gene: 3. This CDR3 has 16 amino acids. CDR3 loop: CASSGTSGGLSYEQYF. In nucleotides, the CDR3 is TGTGCCAGCAGCGGGACTAGCGGGGGCCTCTCCTACGAGCAGTACTTC.

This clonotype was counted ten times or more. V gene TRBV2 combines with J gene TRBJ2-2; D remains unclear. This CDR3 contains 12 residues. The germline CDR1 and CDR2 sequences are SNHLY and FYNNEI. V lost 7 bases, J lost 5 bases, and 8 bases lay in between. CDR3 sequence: CASKAGTGELFF. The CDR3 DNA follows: TGTGCCAGCAAGGCAGGAACCGGGGAGCTGTTTTTT.

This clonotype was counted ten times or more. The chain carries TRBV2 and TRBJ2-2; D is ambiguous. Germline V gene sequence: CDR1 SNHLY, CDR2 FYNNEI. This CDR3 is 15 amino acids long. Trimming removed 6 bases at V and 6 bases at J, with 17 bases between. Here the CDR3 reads CASRRTEPSPGELFF. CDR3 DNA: TGTGCCAGCAGGAGGACGGAACCTTCGCCCGGGGAGCTGTTTTTT.

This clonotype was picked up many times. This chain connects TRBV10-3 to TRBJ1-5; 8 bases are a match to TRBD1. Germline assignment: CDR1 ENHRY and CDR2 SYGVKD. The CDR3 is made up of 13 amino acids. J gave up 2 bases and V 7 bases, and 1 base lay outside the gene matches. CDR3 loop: CAIKDRGNQPQHF. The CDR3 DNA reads TGTGCCATCAAGGACAGGGGCAATCAGCCCCAGCATTTT.

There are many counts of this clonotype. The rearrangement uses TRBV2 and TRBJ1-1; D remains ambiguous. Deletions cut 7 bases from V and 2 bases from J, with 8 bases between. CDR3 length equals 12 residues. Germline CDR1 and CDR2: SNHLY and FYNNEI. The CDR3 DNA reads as TGTGCCAGCATAAAGGACAACACTGAAGCTTTCTTT. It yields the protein CASIKDNTEAFF.

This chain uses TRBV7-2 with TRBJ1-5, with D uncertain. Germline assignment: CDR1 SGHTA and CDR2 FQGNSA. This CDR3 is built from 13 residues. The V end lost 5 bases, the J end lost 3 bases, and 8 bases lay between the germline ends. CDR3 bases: TGTGCCAGCAGCCCGAGCGACAATCAGCCCCAGCATTTT. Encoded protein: CASSPSDNQPQHF.

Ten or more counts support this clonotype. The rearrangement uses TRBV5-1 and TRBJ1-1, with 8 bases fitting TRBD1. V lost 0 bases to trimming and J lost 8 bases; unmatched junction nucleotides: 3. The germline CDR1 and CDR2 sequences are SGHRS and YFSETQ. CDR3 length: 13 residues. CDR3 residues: CASSLGTGYEAFF. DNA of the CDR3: TGCGCCAGCAGCTTGGGGACAGGGTACGAAGCTTTCTTT.

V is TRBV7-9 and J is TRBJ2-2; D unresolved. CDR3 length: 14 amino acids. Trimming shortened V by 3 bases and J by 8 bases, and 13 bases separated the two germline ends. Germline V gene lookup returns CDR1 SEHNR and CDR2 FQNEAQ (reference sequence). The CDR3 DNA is TGTGCCAGCAGCTTGGATGCCGACCCGGGGGAGCTGTTTTTT. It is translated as CASSLDADPGELFF.

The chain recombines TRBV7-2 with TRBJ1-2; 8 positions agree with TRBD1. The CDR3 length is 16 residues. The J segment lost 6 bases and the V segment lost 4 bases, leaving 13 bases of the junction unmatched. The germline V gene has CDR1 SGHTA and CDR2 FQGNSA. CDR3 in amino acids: CASSSTPRGRTNGYTF. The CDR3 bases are TGTGCCAGCAGCTCCACGCCCAGGGGGCGAACGAATGGCTACACCTTC.